This passage covers 10 T cell receptor beta chains from one sample sequenced in a study of T cell repertoires in cytomegalovirus infection. TCRdb independently ran MiXCR on the reads; one entry per CDR3 protein. The data contain 250,000 or so distinct CDR3 sequences, 12% of them seen just once; the ten biggest clones take up approximately 1.6%. Sample: PBMCs. Every receptor here comes from a human donor in good health (CMV status not recorded). Some clones in this sample may be carry-over from other donors' samples.

V usage is TRBV5-1 and J usage is TRBJ2-3; TRBD2 agrees at 9 bases. Germline V gene lookup returns CDR1 SGHRS and CDR2 YFSETQ. Germline trimming cut 4 bases from V and 5 bases from J; bases unmatched to any gene: 8. The CDR3 runs to 15 residues. This chain's CDR3 is CASSPQREARDTQYF. CDR3 DNA: TGCGCCAGCAGCCCCCAGCGGGAGGCTAGAGATACGCAGTATTTT.

The sample holds a few counts of this clonotype. V usage is TRBV7-9 and J usage is TRBJ2-5; no reliable D call. The CDR3 runs to 15 residues. V dropped 4 bases and J dropped 5 bases, with 17 bases sitting between them. CDR1 and CDR2 (germline): SEHNR, FQNEAQ (reference sequence). The CDR3 DNA follows: TGTGCCAGCAGCTCCCGGACCCGGTGGTTTGAGACCCAGTACTTC. This encodes CASSSRTRWFETQYF.

This clonotype came up a few times. The chain couples TRBV29-1 to TRBJ1-5; TRBD1 aligns across 9 bases. The germline V gene encodes CDR1 SQVTM and CDR2 ANQGSEA. The CDR3 has 13 residues. The V segment lost 4 bases and the J segment 3 bases; nucleotides outside the gene matches: 1. CDR3 sequence reads: CSVGTGVNQPQHF. CDR3 sequence (DNA): TGCAGCGTTGGGACAGGGGTCAATCAGCCCCAGCATTTT.

The V and J genes are TRBV29-1 and TRBJ2-5, with D maybe TRBD1 (5 bases). The V end lost 3 bases, the J end lost 3 bases, and 8 bases lay between the germline ends. The CDR3 loop spans 12 amino acids. The germline V gene has CDR1 SQVTM and CDR2 ANQGSEA. The CDR3 region is CSVEKTEETQYF. The CDR3, as DNA: TGCAGCGTTGAGAAGACAGAAGAGACCCAGTACTTC.

This clonotype showed up just a few times. This sequence joins TRBV5-1 and TRBJ1-5, with a possible D match to TRBD1 (6 bases). This CDR3 comprises 17 residues. V was pared by 2 bases and J by 0 bases, with 15 bases between. From germline, CDR1 is SGHRS and CDR2 YFSETQ. The CDR3 here is CASSFPGQSYSNQPQHF. CDR3 nucleotide sequence: TGCGCCAGCAGCTTTCCAGGACAGAGCTATAGCAATCAGCCCCAGCATTTT.

This clonotype occurred many times. This chain uses TRBV20-1 with TRBJ2-2, with a weak D call TRBD2 (5 bases). CDR1 DFQATT and CDR2 SNEGSKA come from the germline V gene (reference sequence). V was shortened by 0 bases and J by 9 bases, with 11 bases between the two germline ends. The CDR3 has 13 residues. CDR3 loop: CSARDPGLRELFF. The CDR3 nucleotides read TGCAGTGCTAGAGATCCGGGGTTACGGGAGCTGTTTTTT.

There are many counts of this clonotype. V usage is TRBV7-2 and J usage is TRBJ2-5; 14 positions agree with TRBD2. The trim removed 4 bases at V and 7 bases at J, leaving 5 bases unmatched. The CDR3 is made up of 15 amino acids. CDR1 and CDR2 (germline): SGHTA, FQGNSA. The DNA for the CDR3 is TGTGCCAGCAGCTCGGGACTAGCGGGAGCCGGGACCCAGTACTTC. Translation: CASSSGLAGAGTQYF.

This clonotype was seen many times. This chain links TRBV28 with TRBJ1-4, with D maybe TRBD1 (5 bases). The CDR3 totals 14 residues. Germline V gene lookup returns CDR1 MDHEN and CDR2 SYDVKM. V lost 2 bases and J 6 bases, leaving 10 bases between the germline ends. This chain's CDR3 is CASSLRSGDEKLFF. CDR3 bases: TGTGCCAGCAGTTTACGATCGGGGGATGAAAAACTGTTTTTT.

This clonotype was observed many times. The J gene is TRBJ1-2, the V gene TRBV20-1, with D maybe TRBD1 (5 bases). Trimming took off 2 bases at V and 4 bases at J, with 11 bases between the two ends. Germline lookup yields CDR1 DFQATT and CDR2 SNEGSKA (reference sequence). The CDR3 runs to 13 residues. CDR3 DNA sequence: TGCAGTGCTAGACCGGGACGGAGCTATGGCTACACCTTC. It yields the protein CSARPGRSYGYTF.

V is TRBV12-3 or TRBV12-4 and J is TRBJ2-2, with 7 bases aligning to TRBD2. The CDR3 has 15 amino acids. V lost 5 bases, J lost 3 bases, and 6 bases stayed unmatched. The CDR3 loop reads CASSPRTSDTGELFF. CDR3 in DNA: TGTGCCAGCAGTCCGCGGACTAGTGACACCGGGGAGCTGTTTTTT.